This T cell receptor beta chain was sequenced during a study of T-cell reconstitution after alpha-beta-depleted transplantation in children. Library preparation (for TCRbeta) was performed with unique molecular identifiers. TCRdb passed the PCR reads through MiXCR, listing each CDR3 protein once. The sample yields a few hundred thousand distinct CDR3 sequences, about a tenth seen once. The sample in question was PBMCs from the stem cell graft donor, obtained from the stem cell graft. The source is a human donor who donated a stem cell graft to a child with acute lymphoblastic leukemia.

DNA for the CDR3: TGTGCCAGCAGCTCCCTGACAGGGATTTTTGATACGCAGTATTTT. Translation: CASSSLTGIFDTQYF. The chain recombines TRBV28 with TRBJ2-3; 7 bases map to TRBD1. The junction had 12 bases not matched to a gene; V was cut back by 6 bases and J by 6 bases. Germline CDR1 MDHEN, CDR2 SYDVKM. The CDR3 is 15 amino acids.